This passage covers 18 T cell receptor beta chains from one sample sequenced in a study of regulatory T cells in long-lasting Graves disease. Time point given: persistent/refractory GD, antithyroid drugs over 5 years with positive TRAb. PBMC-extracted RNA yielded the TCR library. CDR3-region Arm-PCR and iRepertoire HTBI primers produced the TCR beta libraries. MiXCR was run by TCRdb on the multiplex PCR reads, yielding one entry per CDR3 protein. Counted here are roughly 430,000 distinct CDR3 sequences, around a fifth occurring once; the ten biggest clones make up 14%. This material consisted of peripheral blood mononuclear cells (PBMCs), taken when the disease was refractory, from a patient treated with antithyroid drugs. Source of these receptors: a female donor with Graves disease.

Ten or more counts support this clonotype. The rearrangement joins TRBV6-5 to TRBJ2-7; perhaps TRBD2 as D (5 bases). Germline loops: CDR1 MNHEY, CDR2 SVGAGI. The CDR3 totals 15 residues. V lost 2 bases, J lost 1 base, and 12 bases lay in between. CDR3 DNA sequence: TGTGCCAGCAGTTACACCTGGACTCCTTCCTACGAGCAGTACTTC. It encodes CASSYTWTPSYEQYF.

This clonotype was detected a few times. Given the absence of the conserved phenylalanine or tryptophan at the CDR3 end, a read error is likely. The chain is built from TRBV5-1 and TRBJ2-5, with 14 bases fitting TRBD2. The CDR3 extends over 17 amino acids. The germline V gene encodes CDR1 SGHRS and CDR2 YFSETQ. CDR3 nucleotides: TGTGCCAGCAGCCTGCCCGGGACTAGCGGGAGTGCGGAGACCCAGTACCTC. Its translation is CASSLPGTSGSAETQYL.

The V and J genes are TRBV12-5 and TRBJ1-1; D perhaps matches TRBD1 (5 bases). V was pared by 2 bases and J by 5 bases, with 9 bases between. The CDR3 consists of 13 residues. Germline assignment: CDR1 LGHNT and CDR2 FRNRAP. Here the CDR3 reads CASGLSWGTEAFF. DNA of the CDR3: TGTGCTAGTGGTTTGTCGTGGGGGACTGAAGCTTTCTTT.

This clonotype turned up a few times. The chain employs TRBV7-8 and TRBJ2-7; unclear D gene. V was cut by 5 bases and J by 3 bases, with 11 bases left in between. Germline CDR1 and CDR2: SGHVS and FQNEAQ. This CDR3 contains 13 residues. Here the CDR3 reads CASSHPPGYEQYF. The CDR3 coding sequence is TGTGCCAGCAGCCACCCGCCCGGCTACGAGCAGTACTTC. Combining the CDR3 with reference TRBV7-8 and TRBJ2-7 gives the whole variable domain GAGVSQSPRYKVAKRGQDVALRCDPISGHVSLFWYQQALGQGPEFLTYFQNEAQLDKSGLPSDRFFAERPEGSVSTLKIQRTQQEDSAVYLCASSHPPGYEQYFGPGTRLTVT.

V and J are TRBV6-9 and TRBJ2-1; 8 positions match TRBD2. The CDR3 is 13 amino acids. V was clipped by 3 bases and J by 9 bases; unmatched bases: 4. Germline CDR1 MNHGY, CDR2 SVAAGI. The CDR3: CASSYASGFEQFF. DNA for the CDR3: TGTGCCAGCAGTTACGCTAGCGGGTTTGAGCAGTTCTTC.

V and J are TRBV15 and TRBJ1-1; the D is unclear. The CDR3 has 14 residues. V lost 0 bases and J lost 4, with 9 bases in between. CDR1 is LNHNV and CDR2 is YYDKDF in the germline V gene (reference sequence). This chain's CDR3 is CATSRDTWSTEAFF. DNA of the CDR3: TGTGCCACCAGCAGAGATACCTGGAGCACTGAAGCTTTCTTT.

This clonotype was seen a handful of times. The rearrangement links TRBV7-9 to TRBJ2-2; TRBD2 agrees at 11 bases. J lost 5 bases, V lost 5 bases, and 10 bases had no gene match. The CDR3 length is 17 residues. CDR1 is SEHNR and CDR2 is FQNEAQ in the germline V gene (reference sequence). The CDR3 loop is CASSPSVLAGGTGELFF. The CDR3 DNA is TGTGCCAGCAGCCCTAGCGTGCTAGCGGGAGGTACCGGGGAGCTGTTTTTT.

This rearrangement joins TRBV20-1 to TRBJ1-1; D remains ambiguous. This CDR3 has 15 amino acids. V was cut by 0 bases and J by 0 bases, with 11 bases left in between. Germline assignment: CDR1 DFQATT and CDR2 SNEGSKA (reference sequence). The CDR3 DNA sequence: TGCAGTGCTAGAGATACGGGGATCTTGAACACTGAAGCTTTCTTT. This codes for CSARDTGILNTEAFF.

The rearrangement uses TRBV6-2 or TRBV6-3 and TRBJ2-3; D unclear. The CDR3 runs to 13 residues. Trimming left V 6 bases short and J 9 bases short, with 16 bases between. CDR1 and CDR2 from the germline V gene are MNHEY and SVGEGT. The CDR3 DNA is TGTGCCAGCAGCAATCCAACGGGCACGACGCAGTATTTT. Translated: CASSNPTGTTQYF.

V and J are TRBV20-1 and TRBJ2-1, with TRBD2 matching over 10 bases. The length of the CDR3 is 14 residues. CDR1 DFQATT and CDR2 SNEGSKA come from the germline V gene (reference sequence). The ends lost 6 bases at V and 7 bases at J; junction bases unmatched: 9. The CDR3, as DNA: TGCAGTGCCGATGGGACTAGCGAGAGAAATGAGCAGTTCTTC. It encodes CSADGTSERNEQFF.

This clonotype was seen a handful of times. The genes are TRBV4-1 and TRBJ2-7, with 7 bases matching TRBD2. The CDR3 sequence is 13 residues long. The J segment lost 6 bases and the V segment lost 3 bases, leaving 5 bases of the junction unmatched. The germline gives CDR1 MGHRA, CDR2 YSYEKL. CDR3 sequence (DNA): TGCGCCAGCAGCCACCCCGGGGGGAGCGAGCAGTACTTC. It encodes CASSHPGGSEQYF.

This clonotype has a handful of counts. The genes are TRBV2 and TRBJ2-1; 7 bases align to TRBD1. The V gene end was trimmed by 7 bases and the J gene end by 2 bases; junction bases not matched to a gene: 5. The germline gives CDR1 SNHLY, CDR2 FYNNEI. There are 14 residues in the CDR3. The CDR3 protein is CASNSDRAYNEQFF. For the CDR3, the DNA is TGTGCCAGCAATTCCGACAGGGCCTACAATGAGCAGTTCTTC. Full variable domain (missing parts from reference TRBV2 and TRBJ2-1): EPEVTQTPSHQVTQMGQEVILRCVPISNHLYFYWYRQILGQKVEFLVSFYNNEISEKSEIFDDQFSVERPDGSNFTLKIRSTKLEDSAMYFCASNSDRAYNEQFFGPGTRLTVL.

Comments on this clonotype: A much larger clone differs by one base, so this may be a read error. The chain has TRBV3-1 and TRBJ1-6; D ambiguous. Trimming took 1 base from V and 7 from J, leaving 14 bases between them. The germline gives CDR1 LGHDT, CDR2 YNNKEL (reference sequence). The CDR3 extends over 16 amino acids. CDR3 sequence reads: CASSQGAASGNSPLHF. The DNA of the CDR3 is TGTGCCAGCAGCCAAGGGGCAGCGAGTGGGAATTCACCCCTCCACTTT.

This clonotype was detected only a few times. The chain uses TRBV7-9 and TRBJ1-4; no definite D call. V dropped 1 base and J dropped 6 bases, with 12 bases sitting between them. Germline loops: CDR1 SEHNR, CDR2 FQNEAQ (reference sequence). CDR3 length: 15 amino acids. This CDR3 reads CASSLGPGSDEKLFF. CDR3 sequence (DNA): TGTGCCAGCAGCTTAGGCCCGGGCTCGGATGAAAAACTGTTTTTT.

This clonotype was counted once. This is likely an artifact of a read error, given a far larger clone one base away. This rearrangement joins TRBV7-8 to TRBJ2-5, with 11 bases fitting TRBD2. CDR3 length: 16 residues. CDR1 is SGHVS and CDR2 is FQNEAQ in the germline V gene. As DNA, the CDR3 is TGTGCCAGCAGCTGGATAGCGGGAGGGCCGGGGGAGACCCGGTACTTC. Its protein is CASSWIAGGPGETRYF.

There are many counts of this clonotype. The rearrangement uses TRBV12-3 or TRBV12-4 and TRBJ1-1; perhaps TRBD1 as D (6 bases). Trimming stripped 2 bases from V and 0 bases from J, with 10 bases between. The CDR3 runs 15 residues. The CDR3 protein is CASSLTGTMNTEAFF. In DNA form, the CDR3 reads TGTGCCAGCAGTTTAACAGGGACCATGAACACTGAAGCTTTCTTT.

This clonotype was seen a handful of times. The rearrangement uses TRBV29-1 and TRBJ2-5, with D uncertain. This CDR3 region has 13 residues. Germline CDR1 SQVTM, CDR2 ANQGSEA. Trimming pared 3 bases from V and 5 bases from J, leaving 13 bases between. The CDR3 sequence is CSVEYSPRETQYF. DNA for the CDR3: TGCAGCGTTGAGTACAGTCCGAGGGAGACCCAGTACTTC.

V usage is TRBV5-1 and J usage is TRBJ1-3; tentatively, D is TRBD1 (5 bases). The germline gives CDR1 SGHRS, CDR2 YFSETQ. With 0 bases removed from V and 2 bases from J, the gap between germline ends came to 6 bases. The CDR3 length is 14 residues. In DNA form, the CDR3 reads TGCGCCAGCAGCTTGGCAGGGCCTGGAAACACCATATATTTT. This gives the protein CASSLAGPGNTIYF. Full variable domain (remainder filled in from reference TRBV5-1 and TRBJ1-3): KAGVTQTPRYLIKTRGQQVTLSCSPISGHRSVSWYQQTPGQGLQFLFEYFSETQRNKGNFPGRFSGRQFSNSRSEMNVSTLELGDSALYLCASSLAGPGNTIYFGEGSWLTVV.